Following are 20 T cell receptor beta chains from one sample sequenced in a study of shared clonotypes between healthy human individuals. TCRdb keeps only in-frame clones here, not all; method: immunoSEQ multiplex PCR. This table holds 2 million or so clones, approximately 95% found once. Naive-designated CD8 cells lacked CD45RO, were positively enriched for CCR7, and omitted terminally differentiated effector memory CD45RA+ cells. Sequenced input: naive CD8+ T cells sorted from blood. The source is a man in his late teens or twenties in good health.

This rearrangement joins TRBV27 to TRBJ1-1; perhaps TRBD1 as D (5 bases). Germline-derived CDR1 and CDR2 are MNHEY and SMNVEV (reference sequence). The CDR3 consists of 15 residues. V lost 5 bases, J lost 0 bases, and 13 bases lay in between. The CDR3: CASSPLTDMNTEAFF. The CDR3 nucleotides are TGTGCCAGCAGTCCCCTGACAGACATGAACACTGAAGCTTTCTTT.

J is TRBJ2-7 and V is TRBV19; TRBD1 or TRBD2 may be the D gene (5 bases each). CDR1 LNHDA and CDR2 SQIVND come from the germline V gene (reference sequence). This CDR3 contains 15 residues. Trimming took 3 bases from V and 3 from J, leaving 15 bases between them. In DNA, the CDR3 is TGTGCCAGTAGTATCTCCCGGGACGCACTCTACGAGCAGTACTTC. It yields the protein CASSISRDALYEQYF.

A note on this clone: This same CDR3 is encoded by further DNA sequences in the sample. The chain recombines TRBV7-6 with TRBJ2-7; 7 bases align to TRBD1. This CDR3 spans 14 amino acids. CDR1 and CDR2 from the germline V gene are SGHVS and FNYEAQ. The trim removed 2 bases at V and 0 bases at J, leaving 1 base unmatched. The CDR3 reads CASSLRDSSYEQYF. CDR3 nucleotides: TGTGCCAGCAGCTTAAGGGACAGCTCCTACGAGCAGTACTTC.

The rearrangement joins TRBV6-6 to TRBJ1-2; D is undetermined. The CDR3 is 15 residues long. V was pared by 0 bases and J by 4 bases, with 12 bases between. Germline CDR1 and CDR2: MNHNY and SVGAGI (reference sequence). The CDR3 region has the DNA TGTGCCAGCAGTTACTCGGCAGAGACTTTCTATGGCTACACCTTC. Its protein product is CASSYSAETFYGYTF.

CDR3 sequence reads: CASSSGQGLAFF. CDR3 nucleotides: TGTGCCAGCAGCTCGGGACAGGGGCTTGCTTTCTTT. The rearrangement uses TRBV7-9 and TRBJ1-1; TRBD1 agrees at 10 bases. Germline V gives CDR1 SEHNR, CDR2 FQNEAQ (reference sequence). The CDR3 covers 12 residues. Unmatched junction bases numbered 4, after V lost 4 bases and J lost 11 bases.

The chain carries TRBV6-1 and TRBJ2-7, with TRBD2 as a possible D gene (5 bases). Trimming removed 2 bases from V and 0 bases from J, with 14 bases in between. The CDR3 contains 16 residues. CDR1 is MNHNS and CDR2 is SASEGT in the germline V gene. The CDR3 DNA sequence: TGTGCCAGCAGTGAATTATTACGGGAAATCTCCTACGAGCAGTACTTC. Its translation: CASSELLREISYEQYF.

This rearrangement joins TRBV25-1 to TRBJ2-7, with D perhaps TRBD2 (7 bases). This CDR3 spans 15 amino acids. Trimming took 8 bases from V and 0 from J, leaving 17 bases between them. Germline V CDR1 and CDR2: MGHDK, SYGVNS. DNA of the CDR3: TGTGCCAGCCCAGCTTTCCGGGGGGCCTCCTACGAGCAGTACTTC. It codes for CASPAFRGASYEQYF.

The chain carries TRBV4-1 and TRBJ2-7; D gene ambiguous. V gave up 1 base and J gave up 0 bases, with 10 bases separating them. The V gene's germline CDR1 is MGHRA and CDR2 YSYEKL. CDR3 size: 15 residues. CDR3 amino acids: CASSQALGGSYEQYF. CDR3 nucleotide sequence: TGCGCCAGCAGCCAAGCTCTAGGCGGCTCCTACGAGCAGTACTTC.

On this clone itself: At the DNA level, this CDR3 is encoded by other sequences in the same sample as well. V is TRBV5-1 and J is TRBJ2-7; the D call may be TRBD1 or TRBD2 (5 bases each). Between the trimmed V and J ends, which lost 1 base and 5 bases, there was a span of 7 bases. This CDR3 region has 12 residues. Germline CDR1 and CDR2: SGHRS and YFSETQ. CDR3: CASSLQGDEQYF. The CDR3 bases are TGCGCCAGCAGCTTGCAGGGAGACGAGCAGTACTTC.

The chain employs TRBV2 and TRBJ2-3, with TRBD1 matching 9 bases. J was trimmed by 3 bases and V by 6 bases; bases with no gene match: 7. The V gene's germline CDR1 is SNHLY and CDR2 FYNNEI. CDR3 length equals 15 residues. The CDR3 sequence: CASSLTGGRTDTQYF. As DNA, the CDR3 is TGTGCCAGCAGCCTGACAGGGGGGAGAACAGATACGCAGTATTTT.

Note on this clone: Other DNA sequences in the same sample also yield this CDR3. The CDR3, as DNA: TGCGCCAGCAGCTTTGGTGGTGGCTACGAGCAGTACTTC. The encoded protein is CASSFGGGYEQYF. This sequence joins TRBV5-1 and TRBJ2-7; D gene ambiguous. With 2 bases removed from V and 3 bases from J, the gap between germline ends came to 9 bases. This CDR3 has 13 residues. Germline-derived CDR1 and CDR2 are SGHRS and YFSETQ.

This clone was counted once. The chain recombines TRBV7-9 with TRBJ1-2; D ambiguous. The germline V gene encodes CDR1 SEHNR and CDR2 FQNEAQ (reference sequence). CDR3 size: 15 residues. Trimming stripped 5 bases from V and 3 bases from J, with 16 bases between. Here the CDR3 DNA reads TGTGCCAGCAGCCCCGAGGAGGATATAGACTATGGCTACACCTTC. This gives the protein CASSPEEDIDYGYTF.

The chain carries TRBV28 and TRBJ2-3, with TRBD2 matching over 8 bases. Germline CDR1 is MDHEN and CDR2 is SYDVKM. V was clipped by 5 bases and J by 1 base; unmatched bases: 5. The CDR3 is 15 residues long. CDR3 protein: CASSGSGGRTDTQYF. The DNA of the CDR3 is TGTGCCAGCAGTGGGAGCGGGGGACGCACAGATACGCAGTATTTT.

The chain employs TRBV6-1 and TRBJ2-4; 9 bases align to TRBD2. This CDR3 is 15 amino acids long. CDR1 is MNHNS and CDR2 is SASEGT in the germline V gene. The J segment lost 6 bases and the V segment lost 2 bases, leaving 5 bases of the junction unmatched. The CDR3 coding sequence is TGTGCCAGCAGTGAATATAGCGGGAGTGGAAACATTCAGTACTTC. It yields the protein CASSEYSGSGNIQYF.

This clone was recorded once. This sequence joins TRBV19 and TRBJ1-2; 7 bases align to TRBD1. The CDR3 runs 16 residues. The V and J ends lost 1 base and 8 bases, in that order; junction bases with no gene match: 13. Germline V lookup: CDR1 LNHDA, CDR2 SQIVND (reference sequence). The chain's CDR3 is CASSIGVLEGASGYTF. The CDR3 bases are TGTGCCAGTAGTATAGGGGTTCTGGAGGGGGCTAGCGGCTACACCTTC.

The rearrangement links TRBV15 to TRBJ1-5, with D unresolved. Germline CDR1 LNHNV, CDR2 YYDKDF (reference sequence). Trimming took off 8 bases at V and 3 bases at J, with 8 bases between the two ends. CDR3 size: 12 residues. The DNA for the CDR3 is TGTGCCACCGGGCCAGTCAATCAGCCCCAGCATTTT. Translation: CATGPVNQPQHF. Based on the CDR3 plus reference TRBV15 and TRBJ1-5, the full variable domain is DAMVIQNPRYQVTQFGKPVTLSCSQTLNHNVMYWYQQKSSQAPKLLFHYYDKDFNNEADTPDNFQSRRPNTSFCFLDIRSPGLGDTAMYLCATGPVNQPQHFGDGTRLSIL.

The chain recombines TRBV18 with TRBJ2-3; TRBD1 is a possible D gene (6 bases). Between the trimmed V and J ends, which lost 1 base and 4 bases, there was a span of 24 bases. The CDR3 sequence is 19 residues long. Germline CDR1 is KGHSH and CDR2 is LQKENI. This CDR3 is CASSPQGDLRDTDPDTQYF. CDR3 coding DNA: TGTGCCAGCTCACCACAAGGAGATCTCCGGGACACAGACCCAGATACGCAGTATTTT. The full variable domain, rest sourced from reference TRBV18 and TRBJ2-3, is NAGVMQNPRHLVRRRGQEARLRCSPMKGHSHVYWYRQLPEEGLKFMVYLQKENIIDESGMPKERFSAEFPKEGPSILRIQQVVRGDSAAYFCASSPQGDLRDTDPDTQYFGPGTRLTVL.

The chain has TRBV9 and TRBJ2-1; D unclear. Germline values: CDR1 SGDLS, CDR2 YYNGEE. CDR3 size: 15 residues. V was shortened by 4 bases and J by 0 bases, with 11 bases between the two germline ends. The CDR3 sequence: CASSSWGGSYNEQFF. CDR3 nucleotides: TGTGCCAGCAGCTCATGGGGTGGCTCCTACAATGAGCAGTTCTTC.

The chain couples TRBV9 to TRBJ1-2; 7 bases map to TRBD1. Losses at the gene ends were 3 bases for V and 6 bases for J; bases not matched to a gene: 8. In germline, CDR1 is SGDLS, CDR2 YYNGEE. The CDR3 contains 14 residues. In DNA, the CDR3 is TGTGCCAGCAGCGAGCTAACAGGGGAGAATGGCTACACCTTC. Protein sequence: CASSELTGENGYTF.

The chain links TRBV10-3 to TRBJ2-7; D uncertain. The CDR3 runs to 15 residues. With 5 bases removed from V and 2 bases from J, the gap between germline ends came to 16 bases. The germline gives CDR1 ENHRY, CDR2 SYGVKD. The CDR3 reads CAISPRRTTAYEQYF. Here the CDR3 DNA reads TGTGCCATCAGTCCAAGAAGGACCACCGCCTACGAGCAGTACTTC.